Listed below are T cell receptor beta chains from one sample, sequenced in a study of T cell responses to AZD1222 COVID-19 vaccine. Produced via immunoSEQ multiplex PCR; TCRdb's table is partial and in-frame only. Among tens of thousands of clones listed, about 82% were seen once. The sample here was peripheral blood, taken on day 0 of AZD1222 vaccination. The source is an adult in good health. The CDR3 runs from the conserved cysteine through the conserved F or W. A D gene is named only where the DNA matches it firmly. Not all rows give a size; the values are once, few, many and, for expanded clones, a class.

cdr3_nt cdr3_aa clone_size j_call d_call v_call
TGTGCCAGCAGTCCGACCCCCATTTCAGGCGCTGAAGCTTTCTTT CASSPTPISGAEAFF . TRBJ1-1 . TRBV2
TGTGCCAGCAGCTACAGACAGGGTGTAAATGAAAAACTGTTTTTT CASSYRQGVNEKLFF . TRBJ1-4 TRBD1 TRBV5-6
TGTGCCAGCAGCTTAGACAGCACAGATACGCAGTATTTT CASSLDSTDTQYF . TRBJ2-3 . TRBV11-3
TGTGCCAGCAGTAGTTGGGGAGCGGTTGGGGGCTACACCTTC CASSSWGAVGGYTF . TRBJ1-2 . TRBV28
TGTGCCAGCAGCCCCCAGGGGTCTCTACGCACAGATACGCAGTATTTT CASSPQGSLRTDTQYF . TRBJ2-3 . TRBV7-2
TGTGCCAGCAGCCCAGGCGGGGGCGAATACTATAATTCACCCCTCCACTTT CASSPGGGEYYNSPLHF . TRBJ1-6 . TRBV7-9
TGTGCCAGCAGCTTAAGTAGATACAATGAGCAGTTCTTC CASSLSRYNEQFF few TRBJ2-1 . TRBV7-9
TGTGCCACTTCCCGGGACAAGAACACCGGGGAGCTGTTTTTT CATSRDKNTGELFF . TRBJ2-2 . TRBV19
TGTGCCAGCGCCACAGGGTTGAACACTGAAGCTTTCTTT CASATGLNTEAFF . TRBJ1-1 . TRBV12-3/TRBV12-4
TGTGCCAGCAGTTTTGGGCGGGTACTGGTCAATGAGCAGTTCTTC CASSFGRVLVNEQFF . TRBJ2-1 . TRBV27
TGTGCCAGCAGTCGACAGGGGAGCACTGAAGCTTTCTTT CASSRQGSTEAFF . TRBJ1-1 TRBD1 TRBV12-3/TRBV12-4
TGCGCCAGCAGCTTGTCCCCGGGGGCCCAAGAGACCCAGTACTTC CASSLSPGAQETQYF . TRBJ2-5 . TRBV5-1
TGTGCCTGGACTCTACGAGAGACCCAGTACTTC CAWTLRETQYF . TRBJ2-5 . TRBV30
TGTGCCAGCAGTTTTTACCCAAGGGGCCTGGGCAATCAGCCCCAGCATTTT CASSFYPRGLGNQPQHF . TRBJ1-5 . TRBV28
TGTGCCAGCAGCCGCGGACAGGGGGAAAGAGGCTACACCTTC CASSRGQGERGYTF . TRBJ1-2 TRBD1 TRBV7-8
TGCGCCAGCAGCGCGGGGGGCTGGGACAACGTCCTGACTTTC CASSAGGWDNVLTF once TRBJ2-6 TRBD2 TRBV5-1
TGTGCCAGTAGTATGACAGGGGATACCTATGGCTACACCTTC CASSMTGDTYGYTF few TRBJ1-2 TRBD1 TRBV19
TGTGCCAGCAGCGAGCAGGGGGACACTGAAGCTTTCTTT CASSEQGDTEAFF once TRBJ1-1 TRBD1 TRBV7-6
TGTGCCAGCAGCTTAACTTCGGGTTATAATTCACCCCTCCACTTT CASSLTSGYNSPLHF . TRBJ1-6 . TRBV7-3
TGTGCCAGCAGCTTCGGAGGACCCGGGGGACCCGGCAATCAGCCCCAGCATTTT CASSFGGPGGPGNQPQHF few TRBJ1-5 . TRBV5-6
TGTGCCAGCAGTCCCTCCCCAGACAGTGCCTATGGCTACACCTTC CASSPSPDSAYGYTF . TRBJ1-2 . TRBV6-2/TRBV6-3
TGTGCCAGCAGCTTGGTTGGGGACGGAGGAGCGGATGGCTACACCTTC CASSLVGDGGADGYTF . TRBJ1-2 . TRBV5-4
TGTGCCAGCCTCGGGATAAACTATGGCTACACCTTC CASLGINYGYTF . TRBJ1-2 . TRBV28
TGTGCCAGCAGCCCAAGGGTATTAGGGTTCGGGAACACTGAAGCTTTCTTT CASSPRVLGFGNTEAFF . TRBJ1-1 . TRBV7-2
TGTGCCAGAAGCAGGCGACAGGGTTTCTACGAGCAGTACTTC CARSRRQGFYEQYF . TRBJ2-7 . TRBV7-5
TGTGCCAGCAGCCGAGACTTACAGGGATTCCAGTTCTTC CASSRDLQGFQFF . TRBJ2-1 . TRBV7-3
TGTGCCAGCTTTAGCGGACCCTCCTACAATGAGCAGTTCTTC CASFSGPSYNEQFF . TRBJ2-1 . TRBV28
TGTGCCATCAACCTAGCGGGAGAAAACGAGCAGTACTTC CAINLAGENEQYF . TRBJ2-7 TRBD2 TRBV10-3
TGTGCCAGCAGCTTAGCGTCAGGGGGCGGTCAGCCCCAGCATTTT CASSLASGGGQPQHF . TRBJ1-5 TRBD1 TRBV7-2
TGTGCCAGCAGCCGAATCTGGGGCACTGAAGCTTTCTTT CASSRIWGTEAFF once TRBJ1-1 . TRBV28
TGTGCCAGCAGCTTAGAATTGGTGGAGCAGTACTTC CASSLELVEQYF . TRBJ2-7 . TRBV7-9
TGTGCCAGTAGTCCTCGGGGACTAGCGGGAGAGGTCACATACAATGAGCAGTTCTTC CASSPRGLAGEVTYNEQFF once TRBJ2-1 TRBD2 TRBV19
TGTGCCAGCAGCTTAAGGGGCAATGAGCAGTTCTTC CASSLRGNEQFF . TRBJ2-1 . TRBV7-3
TGTGCCAGCAGCCCGACAGGGTCCGCCTACAATGAGCAGTTCTTC CASSPTGSAYNEQFF . TRBJ2-1 TRBD1 TRBV3-1/TRBV3-2
TGTGCCAGCAGTCATACTCGTTCCCACTCGAATGAGCAGTTCTTC CASSHTRSHSNEQFF . TRBJ2-1 . TRBV6-2/TRBV6-3
TGTGCCAGCTCGCAGGAGGGGGGCAATGAGCAGTTCTTC CASSQEGGNEQFF . TRBJ2-1 . TRBV18
TGTGCCAGCAGCCGAGACAGTTCAGGGGCCAACGTCCTGACTTTC CASSRDSSGANVLTF . TRBJ2-6 . TRBV11-3